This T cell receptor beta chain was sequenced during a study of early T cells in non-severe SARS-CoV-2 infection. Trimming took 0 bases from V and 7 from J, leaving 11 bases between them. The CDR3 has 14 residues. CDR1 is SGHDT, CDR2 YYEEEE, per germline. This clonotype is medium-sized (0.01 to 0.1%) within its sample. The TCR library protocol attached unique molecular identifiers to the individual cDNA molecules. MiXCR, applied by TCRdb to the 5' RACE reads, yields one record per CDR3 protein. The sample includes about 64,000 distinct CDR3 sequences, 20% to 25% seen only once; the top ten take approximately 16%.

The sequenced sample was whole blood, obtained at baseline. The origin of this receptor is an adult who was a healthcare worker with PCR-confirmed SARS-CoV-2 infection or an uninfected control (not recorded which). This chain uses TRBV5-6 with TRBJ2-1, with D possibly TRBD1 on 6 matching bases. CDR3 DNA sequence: TGTGCCAGCAGCTTGGGAGCAGGGGCAAATGAGCAGTTCTTC. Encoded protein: CASSLGAGANEQFF.